This TCR beta chain was sequenced for a study of blood T cell repertoires in COVID-19 (dated by TCRdb to the early 2020s). Study-level background: Collaborator samples came from the United States, Italy and Spain and covered acute and convalescent phases of COVID-19. The prospective study material was composed of cDNA or gDNA derived from T cells, B-cell-depleted T cells, or PBMCs. Subjects who had been exposed to COVID-19, were actively infected with it, or had recovered from it provided the deeply sampled blood TCRbeta repertoires that made up the dataset. A freely available public database, intended as a resource for researchers studying the immune response to SARS-CoV-2, is where the repertoires were released. The samples were drawn from two sources: the first 160 participants of the ongoing ImmuneRACE study, and 1,000 to 1,500 subjects contributed by 6 global collaborators. The sample metadata nearly always contained a de-identified subject ID, COVID-19 status, age in years and sex. Where available, HLA class I and class II types were obtained from metadata supplied by the sample provider rather than from assay-based typing. Broader findings and caveats from the paper: How much clinical and demographic metadata was included differed by source and by participant, and the metadata was provided uncurated.

Note on this clone: The specificity of this receptor is unknown. Base quality data are lacking; no much larger clone is found one base away.

One collaborating source in Seattle enrolled patients during active infection and followed them longitudinally through the course of disease. Whole blood was collected in K2EDTA tubes by collaborating institutions according to the institutions' own protocols. For TCRbeta analysis, collaborator samples were shipped as frozen whole blood, as isolated PBMCs, or as DNA extracted from either sample type. TCRbeta CDR3 regions were amplified from genomic DNA using the immunoSEQ Assay, a bias-controlled multiplex PCR. The source study handled its data this way. The number of nucleated cells in each sample was estimated by amplification of reference gene primers within the assay. To quantify the absolute abundance of each unique TCRbeta CDR3 rearrangement, sequence reads were collapsed and filtered. Productive Simpson clonality was computed per sample as the square root of Simpson's diversity index over productive rearrangements. What TCRdb holds here is the immuneACCESS table cut down to in-frame rearrangements. Part of the clones is not present; checked against another copy, under half of the missing clones reflect an unresolved V gene, and the others are unexplained. The DNA gave D and trimming, while V, J and clone size come from that table. The sample table holds approximately 150,000 clones, of which roughly 84% were seen once. 8.9% of the sample belongs to the ten largest clones.

The receptor was derived from a man under 40 with COVID-19, enrolled during active disease. Sequenced input: peripheral blood.

The bases are TGTGCCAGCAGTTACGGCGGGAATCAGCCCCAGCATTTT. Its coded protein is CASSYGGNQPQHF. This chain is built from TRBV12-3 or TRBV12-4 and TRBJ1-5; the D gene cannot be named for sure. The CDR3 holds 13 amino acids from the cysteine to the phenylalanine. Only CDR3 DNA remains: 39 bases, in frame from the first base. The V and J ends are trimmed by 4 bases and 4 bases, leaving 8 bases between them.